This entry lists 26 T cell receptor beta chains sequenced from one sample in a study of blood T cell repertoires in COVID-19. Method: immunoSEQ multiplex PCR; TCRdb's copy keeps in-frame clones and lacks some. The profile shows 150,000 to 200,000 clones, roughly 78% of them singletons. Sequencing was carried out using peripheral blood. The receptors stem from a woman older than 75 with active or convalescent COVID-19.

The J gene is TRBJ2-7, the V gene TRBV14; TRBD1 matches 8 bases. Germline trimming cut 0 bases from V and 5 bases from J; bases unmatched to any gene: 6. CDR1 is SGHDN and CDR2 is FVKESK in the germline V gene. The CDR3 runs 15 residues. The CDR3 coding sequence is TGTGCCAGCAGCCAAGACAGGGGGCGCGGGAACGAGCAGTACTTC. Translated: CASSQDRGRGNEQYF. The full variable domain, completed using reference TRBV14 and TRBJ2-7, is EAGVTQFPSHSVIEKGQTVTLRCDPISGHDNLYWYRRVMGKEIKFLLHFVKESKQDESGMPNNRFLAERTGGTYSTLKVQPAELEDSGVYFCASSQDRGRGNEQYFGPGTRLTVT.

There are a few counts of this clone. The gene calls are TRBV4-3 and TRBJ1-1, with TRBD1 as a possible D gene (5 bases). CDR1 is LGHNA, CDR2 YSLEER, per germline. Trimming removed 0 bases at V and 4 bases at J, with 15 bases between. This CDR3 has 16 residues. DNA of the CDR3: TGCGCCAGCAGCCAAGATATTTCTCTTGGGGCCACTGAAGCTTTCTTT. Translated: CASSQDISLGATEAFF.

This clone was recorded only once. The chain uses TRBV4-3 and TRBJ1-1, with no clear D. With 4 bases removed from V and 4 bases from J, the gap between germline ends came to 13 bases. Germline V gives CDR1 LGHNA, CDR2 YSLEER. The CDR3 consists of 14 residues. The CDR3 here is CASSLKAGSTEAFF. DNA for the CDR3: TGCGCCAGCAGCCTTAAAGCGGGGTCCACTGAAGCTTTCTTT.

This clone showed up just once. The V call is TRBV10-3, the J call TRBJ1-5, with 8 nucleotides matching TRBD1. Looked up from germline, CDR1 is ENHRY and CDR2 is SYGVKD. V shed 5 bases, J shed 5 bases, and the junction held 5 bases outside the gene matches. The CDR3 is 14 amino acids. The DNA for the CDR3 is TGTGCCATCAGTACGACAGGGGACTATCAGCCCCAGCATTTT. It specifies CAISTTGDYQPQHF.

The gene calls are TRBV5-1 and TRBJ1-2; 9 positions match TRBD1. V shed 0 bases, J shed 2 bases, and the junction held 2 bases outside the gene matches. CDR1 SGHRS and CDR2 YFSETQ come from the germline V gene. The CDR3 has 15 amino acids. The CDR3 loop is CASSLVGTGNYGYTF. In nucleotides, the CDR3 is TGCGCCAGCAGCTTGGTAGGGACAGGGAACTATGGCTACACCTTC.

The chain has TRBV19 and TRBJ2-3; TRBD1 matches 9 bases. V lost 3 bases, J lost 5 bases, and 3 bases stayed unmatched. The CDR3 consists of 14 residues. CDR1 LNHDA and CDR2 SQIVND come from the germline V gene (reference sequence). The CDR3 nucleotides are TGTGCCAGTAGTATCACAGGGGGCGGAGATACGCAGTATTTT. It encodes CASSITGGGDTQYF. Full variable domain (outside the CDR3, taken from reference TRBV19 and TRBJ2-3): DGGITQSPKYLFRKEGQNVTLSCEQNLNHDAMYWYRQDPGQGLRLIYYSQIVNDFQKGDIAEGYSVSREKKESFPLTVTSAQKNPTAFYLCASSITGGGDTQYFGPGTRLTVL.

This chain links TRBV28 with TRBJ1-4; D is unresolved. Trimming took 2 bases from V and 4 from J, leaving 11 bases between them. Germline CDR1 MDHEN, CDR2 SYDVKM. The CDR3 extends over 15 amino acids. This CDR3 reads CASSLAWQFNEKLFF. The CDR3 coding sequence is TGTGCCAGCAGTTTAGCATGGCAGTTTAATGAAAAACTGTTTTTT.

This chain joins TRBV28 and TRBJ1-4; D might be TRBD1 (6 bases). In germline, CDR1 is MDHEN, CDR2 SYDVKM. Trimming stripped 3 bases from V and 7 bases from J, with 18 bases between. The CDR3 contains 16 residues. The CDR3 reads CASSFGGAGVGEKLFF. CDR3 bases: TGTGCCAGCAGTTTTGGTGGGGCAGGGGTAGGTGAAAAACTGTTTTTT.

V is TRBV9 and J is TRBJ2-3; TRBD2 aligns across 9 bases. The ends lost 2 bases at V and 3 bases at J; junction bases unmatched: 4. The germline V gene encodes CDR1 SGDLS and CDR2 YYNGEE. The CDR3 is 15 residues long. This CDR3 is CASSVSAGGTDTQYF. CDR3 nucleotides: TGTGCCAGCAGCGTTTCGGCGGGGGGGACAGATACGCAGTATTTT.

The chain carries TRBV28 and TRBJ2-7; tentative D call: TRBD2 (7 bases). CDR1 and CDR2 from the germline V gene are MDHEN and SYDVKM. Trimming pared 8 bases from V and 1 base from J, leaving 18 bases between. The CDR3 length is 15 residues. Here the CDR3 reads CASLGSGGHSYEQYF. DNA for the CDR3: TGTGCCAGCCTGGGCTCCGGGGGGCATTCCTACGAGCAGTACTTC.

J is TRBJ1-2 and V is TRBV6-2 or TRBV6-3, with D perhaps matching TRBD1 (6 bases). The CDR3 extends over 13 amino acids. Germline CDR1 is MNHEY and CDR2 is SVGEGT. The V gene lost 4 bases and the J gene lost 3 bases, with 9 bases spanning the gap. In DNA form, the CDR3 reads TGTGCCAGCAGTTCGGACAGAGACTATGGCTACACCTTC. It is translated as CASSSDRDYGYTF.

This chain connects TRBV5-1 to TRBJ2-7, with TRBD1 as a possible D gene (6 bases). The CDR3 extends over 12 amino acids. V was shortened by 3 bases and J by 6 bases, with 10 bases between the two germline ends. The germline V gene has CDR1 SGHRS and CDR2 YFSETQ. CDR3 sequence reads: CASSSQGSEQYF. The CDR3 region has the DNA TGCGCCAGCAGCTCACAGGGATCCGAGCAGTACTTC.

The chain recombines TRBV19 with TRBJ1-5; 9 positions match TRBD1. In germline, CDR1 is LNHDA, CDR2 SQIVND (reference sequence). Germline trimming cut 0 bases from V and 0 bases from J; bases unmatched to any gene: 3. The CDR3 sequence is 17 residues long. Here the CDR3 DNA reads TGTGCCAGTAGTATAGAGGGACAGGGTTTTAGCAATCAGCCCCAGCATTTT. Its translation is CASSIEGQGFSNQPQHF.

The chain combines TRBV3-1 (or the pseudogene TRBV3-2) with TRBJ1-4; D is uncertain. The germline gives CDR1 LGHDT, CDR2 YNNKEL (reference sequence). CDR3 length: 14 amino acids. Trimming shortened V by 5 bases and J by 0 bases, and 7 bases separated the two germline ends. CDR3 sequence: CASSKPATNEKLFF. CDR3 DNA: TGTGCCAGCAGCAAGCCTGCAACTAATGAAAAACTGTTTTTT.

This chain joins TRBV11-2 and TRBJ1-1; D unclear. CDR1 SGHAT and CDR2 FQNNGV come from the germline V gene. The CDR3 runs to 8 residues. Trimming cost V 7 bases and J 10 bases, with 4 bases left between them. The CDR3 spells CASNRAFF. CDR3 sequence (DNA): TGTGCCAGCAATCGAGCTTTCTTT.

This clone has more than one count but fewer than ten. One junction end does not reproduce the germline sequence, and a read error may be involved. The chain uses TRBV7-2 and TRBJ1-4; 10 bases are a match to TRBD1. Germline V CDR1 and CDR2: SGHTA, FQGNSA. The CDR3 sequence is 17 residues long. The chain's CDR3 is CASSLAGTGANNEKLFF. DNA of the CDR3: TGTGCCAGCAGTTTAGCCGGGACAGGGGCAAATAATGAAAAACTGTTTTTT.

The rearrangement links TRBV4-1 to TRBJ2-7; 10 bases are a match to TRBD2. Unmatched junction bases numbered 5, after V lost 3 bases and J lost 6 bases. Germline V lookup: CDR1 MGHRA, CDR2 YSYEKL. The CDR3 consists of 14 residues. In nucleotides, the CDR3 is TGCGCCAGCAGCCATGGAGCGGGGGGGTCCGAGCAGTACTTC. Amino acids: CASSHGAGGSEQYF.

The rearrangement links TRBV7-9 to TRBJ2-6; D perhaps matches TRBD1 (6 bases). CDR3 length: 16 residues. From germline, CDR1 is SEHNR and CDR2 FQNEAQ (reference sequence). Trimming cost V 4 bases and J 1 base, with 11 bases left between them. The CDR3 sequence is CASSYARGSGANVLTF. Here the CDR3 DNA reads TGTGCCAGCAGCTACGCAAGGGGGTCTGGGGCCAACGTCCTGACTTTC.

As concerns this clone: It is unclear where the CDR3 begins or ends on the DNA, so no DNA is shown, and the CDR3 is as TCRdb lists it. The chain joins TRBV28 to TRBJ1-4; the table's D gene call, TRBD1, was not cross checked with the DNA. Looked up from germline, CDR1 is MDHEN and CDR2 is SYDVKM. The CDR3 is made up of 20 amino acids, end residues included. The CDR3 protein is CASSSRLRDSSMQLMKNCFF.

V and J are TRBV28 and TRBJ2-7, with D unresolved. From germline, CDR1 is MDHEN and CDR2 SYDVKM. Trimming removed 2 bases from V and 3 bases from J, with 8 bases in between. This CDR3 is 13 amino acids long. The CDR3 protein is CASSLERNYEQYF. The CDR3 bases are TGTGCCAGCAGTTTAGAGAGAAACTACGAGCAGTACTTC. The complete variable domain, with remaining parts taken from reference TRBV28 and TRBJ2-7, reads DVKVTQSSRYLVKRTGEKVFLECVQDMDHENMFWYRQDPGLGLRLIYFSYDVKMKEKGDIPEGYSVSREKKERFSLILESASTNQTSMYLCASSLERNYEQYFGPGTRLTVT.

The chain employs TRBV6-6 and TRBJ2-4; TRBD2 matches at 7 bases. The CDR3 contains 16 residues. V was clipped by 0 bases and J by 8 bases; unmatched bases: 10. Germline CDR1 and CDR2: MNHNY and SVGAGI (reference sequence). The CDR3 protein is CASSYSTWGAGDIQYF. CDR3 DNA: TGTGCCAGCAGTTACTCGACATGGGGCGCGGGGGACATTCAGTACTTC.

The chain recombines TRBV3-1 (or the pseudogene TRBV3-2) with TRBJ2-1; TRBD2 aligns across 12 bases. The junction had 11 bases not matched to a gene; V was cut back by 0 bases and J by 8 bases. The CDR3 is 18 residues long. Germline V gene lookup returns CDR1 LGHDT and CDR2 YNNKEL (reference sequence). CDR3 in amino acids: CASSQDLASGGARHEQFF. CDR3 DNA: TGTGCCAGCAGCCAAGATTTGGCTAGCGGGGGGGCCCGACATGAGCAGTTCTTC.

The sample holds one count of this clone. Written as DNA, the CDR3 is TGTGCCAGCAGCCAGGGGACAGGGGTACTGTTTTTT. Translated: CASSQGTGVLFF. This sequence joins TRBV12-3 or TRBV12-4 and TRBJ1-4, with 10 bases that match TRBD1. With 6 bases clipped from V and 13 bases from J, the junction kept 5 bases outside the gene matches. CDR3 length equals 12 residues.

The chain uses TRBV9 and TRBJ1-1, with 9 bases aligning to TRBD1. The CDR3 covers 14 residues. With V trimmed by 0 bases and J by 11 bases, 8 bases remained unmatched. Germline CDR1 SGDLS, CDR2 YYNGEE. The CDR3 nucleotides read TGTGCCAGCAGCGTAGGGACAGGGGAGTTCGGGGCTTTCTTT. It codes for CASSVGTGEFGAFF.

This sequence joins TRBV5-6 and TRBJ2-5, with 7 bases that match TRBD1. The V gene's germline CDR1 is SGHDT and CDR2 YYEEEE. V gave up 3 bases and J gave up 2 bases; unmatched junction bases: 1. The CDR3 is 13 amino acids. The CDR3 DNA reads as TGTGCCAGCAGCTGGGACAGTCAAGAGACCCAGTACTTC. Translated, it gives CASSWDSQETQYF.

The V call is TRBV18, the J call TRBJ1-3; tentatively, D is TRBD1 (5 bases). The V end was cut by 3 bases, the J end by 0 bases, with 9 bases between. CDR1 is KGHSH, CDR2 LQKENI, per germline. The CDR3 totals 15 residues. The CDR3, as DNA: TGTGCCAGCTCACCTCGACAGTCCTCTGGAAACACCATATATTTT. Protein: CASSPRQSSGNTIYF.